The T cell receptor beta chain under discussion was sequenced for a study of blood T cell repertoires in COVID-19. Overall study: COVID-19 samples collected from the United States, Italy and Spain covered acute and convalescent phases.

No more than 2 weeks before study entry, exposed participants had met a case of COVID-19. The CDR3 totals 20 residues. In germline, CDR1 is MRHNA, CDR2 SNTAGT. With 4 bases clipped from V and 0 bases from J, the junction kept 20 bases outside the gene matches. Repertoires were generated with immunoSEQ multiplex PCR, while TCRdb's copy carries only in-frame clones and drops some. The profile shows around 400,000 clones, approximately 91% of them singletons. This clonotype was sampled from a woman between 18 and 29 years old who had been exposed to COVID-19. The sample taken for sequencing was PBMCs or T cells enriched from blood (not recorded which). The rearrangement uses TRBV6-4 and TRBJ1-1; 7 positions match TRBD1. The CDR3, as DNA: TGTGCCAGCAGTGTAAGACAGGGTGGCGCACCCCGTATACTGAACACTGAAGCTTTCTTT. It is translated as CASSVRQGGAPRILNTEAFF.